This record concerns one TCR beta chain sequence. Antigen unknown. The sample is drawn from a study of response to subunit inactivated influenza vaccine. The study's findings and limits: Few new T cells, the authors suggested, are recruited by each seasonal influenza vaccination.

Each CDR3 protein gets one entry after TCRdb re-called the RT-PCR reads with MiXCR. The repertoire holds roughly 520,000 distinct CDR3 sequences, with around 25% as singletons. The sequencing used CD4+ T cells sorted from PBMCs, collected more than 4 days after vaccination. The clonotype was recovered from a man in his fifties or sixties who received an inactivated influenza vaccine.

The CDR3 DNA sequence: TGCAGTGCTACTTCGACAGGGGGCCACAATCAGCCCCAGCATTTT. This gives the protein CSATSTGGHNQPQHF. The chain uses TRBV20-1 and TRBJ1-5; 10 bases line up with TRBD1. J was trimmed by 3 bases and V by 4 bases; bases with no gene match: 6. CDR1 is DFQATT and CDR2 is SNEGSKA in the germline V gene (reference sequence). The CDR3 covers 15 residues.